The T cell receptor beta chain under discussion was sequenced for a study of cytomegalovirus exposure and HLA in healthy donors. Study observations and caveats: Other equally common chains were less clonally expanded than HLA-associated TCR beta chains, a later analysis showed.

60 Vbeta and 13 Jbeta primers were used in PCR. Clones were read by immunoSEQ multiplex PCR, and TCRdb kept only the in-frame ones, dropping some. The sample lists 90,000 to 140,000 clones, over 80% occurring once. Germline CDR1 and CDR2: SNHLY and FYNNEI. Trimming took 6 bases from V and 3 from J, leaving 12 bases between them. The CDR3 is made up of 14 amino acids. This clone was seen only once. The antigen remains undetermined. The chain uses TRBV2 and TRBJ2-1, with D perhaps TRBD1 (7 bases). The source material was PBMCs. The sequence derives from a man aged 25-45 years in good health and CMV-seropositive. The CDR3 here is CASRGGQSYNEQFF. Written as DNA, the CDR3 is TGTGCCAGCAGGGGGGGACAGAGCTACAATGAGCAGTTCTTC. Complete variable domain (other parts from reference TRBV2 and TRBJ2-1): EPEVTQTPSHQVTQMGQEVILRCVPISNHLYFYWYRQILGQKVEFLVSFYNNEISEKSEIFDDQFSVERPDGSNFTLKIRSTKLEDSAMYFCASRGGQSYNEQFFGPGTRLTVL.